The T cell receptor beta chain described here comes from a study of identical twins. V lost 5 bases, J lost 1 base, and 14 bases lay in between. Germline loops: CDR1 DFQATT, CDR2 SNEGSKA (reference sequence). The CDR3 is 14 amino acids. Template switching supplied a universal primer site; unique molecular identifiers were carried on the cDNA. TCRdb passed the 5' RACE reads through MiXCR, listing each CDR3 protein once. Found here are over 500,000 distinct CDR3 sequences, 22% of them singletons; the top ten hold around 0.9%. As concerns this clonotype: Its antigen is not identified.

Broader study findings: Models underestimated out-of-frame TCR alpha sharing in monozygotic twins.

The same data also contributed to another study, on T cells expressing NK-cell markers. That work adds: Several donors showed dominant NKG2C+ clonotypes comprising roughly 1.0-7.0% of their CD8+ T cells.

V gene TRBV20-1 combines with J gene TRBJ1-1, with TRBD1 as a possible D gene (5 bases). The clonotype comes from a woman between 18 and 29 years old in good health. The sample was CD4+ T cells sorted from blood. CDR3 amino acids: CSAFPGRANTEAFF. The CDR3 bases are TGCAGTGCTTTCCCGGGACGGGCGAACACTGAAGCTTTCTTT.